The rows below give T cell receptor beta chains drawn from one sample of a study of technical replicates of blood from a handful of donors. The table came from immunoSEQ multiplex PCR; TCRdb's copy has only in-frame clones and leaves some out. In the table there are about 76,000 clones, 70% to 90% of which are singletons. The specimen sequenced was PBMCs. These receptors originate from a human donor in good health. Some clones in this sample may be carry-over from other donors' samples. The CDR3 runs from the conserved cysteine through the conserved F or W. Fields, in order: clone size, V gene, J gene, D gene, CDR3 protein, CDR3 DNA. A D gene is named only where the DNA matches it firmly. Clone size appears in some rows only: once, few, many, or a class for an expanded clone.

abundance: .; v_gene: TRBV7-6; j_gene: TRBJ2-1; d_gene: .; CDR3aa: CASSTASGPYNEQFF; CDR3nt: TGTGCCAGCAGCACGGCAAGCGGGCCGTACAATGAGCAGTTCTTC
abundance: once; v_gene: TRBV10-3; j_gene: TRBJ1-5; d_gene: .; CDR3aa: CAISESKGRGEGPQHF; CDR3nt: TGTGCCATCAGTGAGTCGAAGGGCAGGGGCGAGGGGCCCCAGCATTTT
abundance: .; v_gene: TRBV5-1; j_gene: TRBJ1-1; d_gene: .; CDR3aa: CASSLANRITGTYTEAFF; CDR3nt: TGCGCCAGCAGCTTGGCCAACCGAATAACAGGGACCTACACTGAAGCTTTCTTT
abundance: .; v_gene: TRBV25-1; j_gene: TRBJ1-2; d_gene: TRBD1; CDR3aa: CASSETGVAYGYTF; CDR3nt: TGTGCCAGCAGTGAAACAGGGGTCGCCTATGGCTACACCTTC
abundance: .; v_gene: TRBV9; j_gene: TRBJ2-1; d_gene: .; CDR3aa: CASSAGGGPGNEQFF; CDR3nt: TGTGCCAGCAGCGCAGGCGGGGGCCCTGGAAATGAGCAGTTCTTC
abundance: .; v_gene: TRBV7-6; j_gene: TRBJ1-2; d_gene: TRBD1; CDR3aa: CASSLVSGGNYGYTF; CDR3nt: TGTGCCAGCAGCTTAGTTTCAGGGGGCAACTATGGCTACACCTTC
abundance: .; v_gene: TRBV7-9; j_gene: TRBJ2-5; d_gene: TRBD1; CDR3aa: CASSTDREIATQYF; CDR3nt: TGTGCCAGCAGCACGGACAGGGAAATTGCGACCCAGTACTTC
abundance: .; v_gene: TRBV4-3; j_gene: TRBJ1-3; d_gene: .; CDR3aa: CASSQDLSGRRTGGNTIYF; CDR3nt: TGCGCCAGCAGCCAAGACCTGTCCGGTCGAAGGACGGGGGGAAACACCATATATTTT
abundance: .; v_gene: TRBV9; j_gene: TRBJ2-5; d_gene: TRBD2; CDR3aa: CASSAERERETQYF; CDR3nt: TGTGCCAGCAGCGCCGAGCGGGAGAGAGAGACCCAGTACTTC
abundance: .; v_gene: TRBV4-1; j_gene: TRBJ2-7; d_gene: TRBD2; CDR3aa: CASSQLTSGDPYEQYF; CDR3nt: TGCGCCAGCAGCCAACTGACTAGCGGGGACCCGTACGAGCAGTACTTC
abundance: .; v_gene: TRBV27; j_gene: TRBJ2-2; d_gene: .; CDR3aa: CASIPLTGTGELFF; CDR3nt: TGTGCCAGCATTCCCCTCACAGGGACCGGGGAGCTGTTTTTT
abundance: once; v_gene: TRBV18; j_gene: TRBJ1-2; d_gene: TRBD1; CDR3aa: CASRPVGGENYGYTF; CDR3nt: TGTGCCAGCCGACCCGTAGGGGGCGAAAACTATGGCTACACCTTC
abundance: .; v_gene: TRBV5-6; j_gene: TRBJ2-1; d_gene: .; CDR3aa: CASSHFPRGEQFF; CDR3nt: TGTGCCAGCAGCCATTTCCCTCGCGGGGAGCAGTTCTTC
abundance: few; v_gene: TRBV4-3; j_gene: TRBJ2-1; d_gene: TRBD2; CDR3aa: CASSPRLAGSYNEQFF; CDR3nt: TGCGCCAGCAGCCCCCGGCTAGCGGGATCCTACAATGAGCAGTTCTTC
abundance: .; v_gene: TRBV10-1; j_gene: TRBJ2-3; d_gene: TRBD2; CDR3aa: CASWVRGLAGGTDTQYF; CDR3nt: TGCGCCAGTTGGGTGCGAGGGCTAGCGGGGGGGACAGATACGCAGTATTTT
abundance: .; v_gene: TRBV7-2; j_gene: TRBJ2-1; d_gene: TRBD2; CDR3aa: CASSLAGGLKVEQFF; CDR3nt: TGTGCCAGCAGCTTAGCGGGGGGGTTGAAGGTTGAGCAGTTCTTC
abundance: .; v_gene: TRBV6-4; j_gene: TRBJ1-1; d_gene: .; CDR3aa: CASQSGLMNTEAFF; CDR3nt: TGTGCCAGCCAAAGCGGGCTAATGAACACTGAAGCTTTCTTT
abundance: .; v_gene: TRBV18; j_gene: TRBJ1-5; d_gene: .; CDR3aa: CASSLQGRAGQPQHF; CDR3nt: TGTGCCAGCTCATTACAAGGCCGCGCAGGACAGCCCCAGCATTTT
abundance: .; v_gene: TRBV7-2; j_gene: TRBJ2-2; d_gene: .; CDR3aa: CASAVYTGELFF; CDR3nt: TGTGCCAGCGCGGTGTACACCGGGGAGCTGTTTTTT
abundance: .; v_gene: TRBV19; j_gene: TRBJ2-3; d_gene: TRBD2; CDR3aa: CASSTSLGTDTQYF; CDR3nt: TGTGCCAGCTCGACTAGCCTGGGCACAGATACGCAGTATTTT
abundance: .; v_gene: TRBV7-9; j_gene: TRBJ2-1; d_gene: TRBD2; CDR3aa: CASSVWGAGGLAANEQFF; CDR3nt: TGTGCCAGCAGCGTCTGGGGGGCCGGGGGACTAGCGGCCAATGAGCAGTTCTTC
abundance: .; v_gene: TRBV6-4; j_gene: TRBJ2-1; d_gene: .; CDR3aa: CASSPGRSGVGQFF; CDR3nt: TGTGCCAGCAGTCCGGGACGATCGGGAGTCGGGCAGTTCTTC
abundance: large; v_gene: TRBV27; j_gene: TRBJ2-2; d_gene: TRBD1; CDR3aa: CASSPKTGGRARELFF; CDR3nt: TGTGCCAGCAGTCCGAAAACAGGGGGACGCGCCCGGGAGCTGTTTTTT
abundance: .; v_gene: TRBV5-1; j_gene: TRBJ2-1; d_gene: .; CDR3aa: CASSQQAEWDNEQFF; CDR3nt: TGCGCCAGCAGTCAACAGGCGGAGTGGGACAATGAGCAGTTCTTC
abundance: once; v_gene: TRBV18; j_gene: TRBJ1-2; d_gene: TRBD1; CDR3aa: CASSPRTGLFDGYTF; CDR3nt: TGTGCCAGCTCACCCCGGACAGGGCTATTCGATGGCTACACCTTC
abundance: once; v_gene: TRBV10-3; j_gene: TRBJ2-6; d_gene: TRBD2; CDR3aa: CAAGGTSGANVLTF; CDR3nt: TGTGCCGCCGGGGGGACCTCTGGGGCCAACGTCCTGACTTTC
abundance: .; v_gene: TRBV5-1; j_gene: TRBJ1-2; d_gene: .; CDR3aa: CASSLVSMGPNYGYTF; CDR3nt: TGCGCCAGCAGCTTGGTATCGATGGGGCCAAACTATGGCTACACCTTC
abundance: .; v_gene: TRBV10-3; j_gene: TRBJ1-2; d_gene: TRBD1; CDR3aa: CAISEQGGGYGYTF; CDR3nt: TGTGCCATCAGTGAACAGGGGGGAGGCTATGGCTACACCTTC
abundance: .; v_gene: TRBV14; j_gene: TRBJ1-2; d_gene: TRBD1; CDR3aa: CASSQTGPNYGYTF; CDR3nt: TGTGCCAGCAGCCAGACAGGGCCTAACTATGGCTACACCTTC
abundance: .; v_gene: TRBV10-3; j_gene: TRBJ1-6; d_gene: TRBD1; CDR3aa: CAISRGLGQGGSPLHF; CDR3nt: TGTGCCATCAGCCGAGGTCTGGGACAGGGAGGTTCACCCCTCCACTTT
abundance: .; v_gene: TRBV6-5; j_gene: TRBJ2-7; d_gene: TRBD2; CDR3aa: CASIPSGSYEQYF; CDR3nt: TGTGCCAGCATCCCTAGCGGGAGCTACGAGCAGTACTTC
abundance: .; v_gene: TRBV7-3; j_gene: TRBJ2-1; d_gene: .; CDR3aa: CASSLRGTGYNEQFF; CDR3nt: TGTGCCAGCAGCTTAAGAGGGACTGGCTACAATGAGCAGTTCTTC
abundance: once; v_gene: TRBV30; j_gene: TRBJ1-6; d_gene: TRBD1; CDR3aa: CARRQGYNSPLHF; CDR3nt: TGTGCCAGAAGACAGGGGTATAATTCACCCCTCCACTTT
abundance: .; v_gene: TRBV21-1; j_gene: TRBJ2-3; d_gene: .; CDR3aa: CASSKAEGASDTQYF; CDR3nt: TGTGCCAGCAGCAAAGCAGAGGGGGCATCAGATACGCAGTATTTT
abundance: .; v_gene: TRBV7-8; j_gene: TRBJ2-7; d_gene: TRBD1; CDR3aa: CASRTGERYEQYF; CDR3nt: TGTGCCAGCAGAACAGGGGAACGCTACGAGCAGTACTTC
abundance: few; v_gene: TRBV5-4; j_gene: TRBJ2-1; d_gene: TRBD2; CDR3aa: CASSTSSGRAEQFF; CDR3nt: TGTGCCAGCAGCACCTCCAGCGGGAGGGCCGAACAGTTCTTC
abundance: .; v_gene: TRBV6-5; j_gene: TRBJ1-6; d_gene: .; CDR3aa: CASFNSLHF; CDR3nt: TGTGCCAGCTTTAATTCCCTCCACTTT
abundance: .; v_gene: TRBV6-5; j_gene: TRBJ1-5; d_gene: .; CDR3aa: CASSLDAGYPNQPQHF; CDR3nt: TGTGCCAGCAGTTTAGACGCGGGATACCCCAATCAGCCCCAGCATTTT
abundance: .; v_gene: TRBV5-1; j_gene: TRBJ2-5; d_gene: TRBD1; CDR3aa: CASSKDRAQETQYF; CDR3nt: TGCGCCAGCAGCAAGGACAGGGCCCAAGAGACCCAGTACTTC
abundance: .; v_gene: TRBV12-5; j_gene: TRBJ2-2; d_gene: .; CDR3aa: CASGLSGSNTGELFF; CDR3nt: TGTGCTAGTGGTTTGTCCGGGTCGAACACCGGGGAGCTGTTTTTT
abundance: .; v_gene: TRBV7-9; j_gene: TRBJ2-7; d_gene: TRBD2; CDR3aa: CASSLAGGGGMYEQYF; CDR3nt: TGTGCCAGCAGCTTAGCGGGCGGGGGGGGAATGTACGAGCAGTACTTC
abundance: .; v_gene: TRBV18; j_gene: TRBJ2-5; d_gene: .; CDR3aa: CASSPQQGTETQYF; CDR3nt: TGTGCCAGCTCACCCCAACAGGGTACAGAGACCCAGTACTTC
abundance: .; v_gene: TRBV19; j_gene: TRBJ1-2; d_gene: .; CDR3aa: CASSGDSRAYGYTF; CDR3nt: TGTGCCAGTAGCGGGGACTCTAGGGCTTATGGCTACACCTTC
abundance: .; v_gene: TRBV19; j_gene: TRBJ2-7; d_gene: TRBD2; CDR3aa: CASNAAAGVREQYF; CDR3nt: TGTGCCAGTAACGCTGCGGCGGGGGTTCGCGAGCAGTACTTC
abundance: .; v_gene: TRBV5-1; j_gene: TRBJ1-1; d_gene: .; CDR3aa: CASSLSQGDAFF; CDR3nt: TGCGCCAGCAGCTTGAGCCAGGGCGATGCTTTCTTT